This TCR beta chain was found in a study of OX40 agonist ivuxolimab in advanced cancers. Broader study findings: The antigens recognized by the expanded peripheral T cells, that is their antigen specificity, were not determined.

Trimming took 9 bases from V and 6 from J; bases not matched to a gene: 12. This CDR3 has 15 residues. Germline V lookup: CDR1 MDHEN, CDR2 SYDVKM. Some clones are missing from TCRdb's copy, which holds only in-frame ones; the method was immunoSEQ multiplex PCR. Of more than 60,000 clones listed, more than 60% were seen once; the top ten hold about 1.6%. This clone was seen a few times. Its antigen is not known. The chain uses TRBV28 and TRBJ2-1, with 9 bases aligning to TRBD2. Source: CD4+ or CD8+ T cells sorted from blood, taken in a trial of the OX40 agonist ivuxolimab. The TCR originated in an adult with an advanced solid tumor such as melanoma, head and neck, liver or kidney cancer. CDR3 amino acids: CASQIAGVGSNEQFF. DNA for the CDR3: TGTGCCAGTCAGATAGCGGGAGTGGGAAGCAATGAGCAGTTCTTC.